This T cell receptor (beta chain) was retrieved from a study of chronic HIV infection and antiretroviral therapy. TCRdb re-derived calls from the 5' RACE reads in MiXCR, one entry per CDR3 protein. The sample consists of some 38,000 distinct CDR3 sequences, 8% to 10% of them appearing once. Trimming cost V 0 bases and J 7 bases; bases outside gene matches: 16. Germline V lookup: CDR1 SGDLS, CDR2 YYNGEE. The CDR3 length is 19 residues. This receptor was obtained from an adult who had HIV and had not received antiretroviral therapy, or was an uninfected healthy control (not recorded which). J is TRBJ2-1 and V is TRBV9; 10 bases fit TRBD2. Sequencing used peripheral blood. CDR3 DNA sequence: TGTGCCAGCAGCGTAGCTAGTTTGCTAGCGGGAGAGACGGTTAATGAGCAGTTCTTC. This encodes CASSVASLLAGETVNEQFF.